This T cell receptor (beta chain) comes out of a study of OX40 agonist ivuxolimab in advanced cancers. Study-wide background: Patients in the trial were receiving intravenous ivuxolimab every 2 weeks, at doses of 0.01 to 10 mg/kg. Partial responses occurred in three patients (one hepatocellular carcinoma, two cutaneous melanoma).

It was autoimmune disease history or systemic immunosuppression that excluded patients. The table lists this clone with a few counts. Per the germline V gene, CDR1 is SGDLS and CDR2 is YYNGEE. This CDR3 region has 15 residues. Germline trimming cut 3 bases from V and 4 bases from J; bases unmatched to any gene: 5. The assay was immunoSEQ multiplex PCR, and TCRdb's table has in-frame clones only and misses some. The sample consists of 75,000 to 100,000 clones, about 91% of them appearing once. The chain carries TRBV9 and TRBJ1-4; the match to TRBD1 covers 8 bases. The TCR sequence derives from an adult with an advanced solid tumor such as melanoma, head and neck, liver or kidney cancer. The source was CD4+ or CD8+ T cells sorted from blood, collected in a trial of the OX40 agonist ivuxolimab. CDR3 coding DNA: TGTGCCAGCAGCGCTTGGACAGGGCTTAATGAAAAACTGTTTTTT. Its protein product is CASSAWTGLNEKLFF.